The clone carrying this T cell receptor beta chain was observed at least ten times. Noted time point: patch test 1, 2 weeks after DPC sensitization. The treatment denotes: therapeutic diphenylcyclopropenone sensitization with weekly scalp DPC. Sequencing started from total RNA isolated from unfractionated whole blood. This record belongs to a study of human T cells and chemical hapten exposure. Study-level information: Upper back patch tests used 0.01% DPC, scored after 6 days. How much TCR each sample yielded varied, mostly because pooled library volumes differed slightly.

TCRdb reprocessed the RACE reads via MiXCR and lists one record per CDR3 protein. In the table there are approximately 80,000 distinct CDR3 sequences, about 8% of which are singletons. The starting material was whole blood, obtained in connection with sensitization to the hapten diphenylcyclopropenone (DPC). This receptor was taken from a woman in her thirties with alopecia areata. Some clones in this sample may be carry-over from other donors' samples.

CDR3 loop: CASSVVGQGIVDYNEQFF. CDR3 nucleotides: TGTGCCAGCAGCGTAGTGGGACAGGGGATAGTGGACTACAATGAGCAGTTCTTC. V is TRBV9 and J is TRBJ2-1, with 10 bases identical to TRBD1. CDR1 and CDR2 from the germline V gene are SGDLS and YYNGEE. Trimming removed 0 bases from V and 3 bases from J; junction bases left unmatched: 9. This CDR3 contains 18 residues.